This TCR beta chain was captured by sequencing in a study of blood T cell repertoires in COVID-19. Across the study: Sources were T cells, B-cell-depleted T cells, or PBMCs; the material itself was cDNA or gDNA.

Measured with immunoSEQ multiplex PCR; TCRdb has only the in-frame clones, and not every one. The repertoire holds more than 65,000 clones, with about 90% as singletons. The origin of this receptor is a human donor in a cohort sampled during active COVID-19. The sequenced sample consisted of peripheral blood.

The CDR3 protein is CASSSTGGRGSEQYF. CDR3 DNA sequence: TGTGCCAGCAGTTCTACAGGGGGGCGAGGCAGCGAGCAGTACTTC. This sequence joins TRBV27 and TRBJ2-7, with 8 bases aligning to TRBD1. Trimming cost V 4 bases and J 6 bases; bases outside gene matches: 11. There are 15 residues in the CDR3. Germline V gene sequence: CDR1 MNHEY, CDR2 SMNVEV (reference sequence).